The 18 T cell receptor beta chains below all came from one sample that was sequenced in a study of control samples from healthy donors and cancer patients. Profiling relied on immunoSEQ multiplex PCR, and the TCRdb table lists in-frame clones only, not all of them. This sample has approximately 150,000 clones; approximately 94% occur once, and the top ten carry 4.5% to 6%. Sequences were obtained from blood. These receptor sequences come from a man younger than 35 in good health.

The chain combines TRBV30 with TRBJ2-7, with 8 bases that match TRBD1. V lost 4 bases and J lost 0; bases outside the gene matches: 11. CDR1 and CDR2 from the germline V gene are GTSNPN and SVGIG (reference sequence). The length of the CDR3 is 16 residues. The CDR3 is CAWNGQGTGSSYEQYF. Here the CDR3 DNA reads TGTGCCTGGAATGGACAAGGGACAGGAAGCTCCTACGAGCAGTACTTC.

The V call is TRBV6-6, the J call TRBJ2-7, with TRBD1 matching 7 bases. V gave up 6 bases and J gave up 2 bases; unmatched junction bases: 10. CDR1 MNHNY and CDR2 SVGAGI come from the germline V gene (reference sequence). CDR3 length equals 15 residues. CDR3 sequence reads: CASRSDRAKPYEQYF. In DNA form, the CDR3 reads TGTGCCAGCAGATCCGACAGGGCAAAGCCCTACGAGCAGTACTTC.

This chain's CDR3 is CASSYMREIYNEQFF. The CDR3 DNA is TGTGCCAGCAGTTACATGCGGGAGATCTACAATGAGCAGTTCTTC. The rearrangement joins TRBV6-6 to TRBJ2-1, with TRBD2 matching over 7 bases. The germline V gene encodes CDR1 MNHNY and CDR2 SVGAGI (reference sequence). Trimming at V came to 2 bases and at J to 3 bases, leaving 4 bases not matched to a gene. The CDR3 totals 15 residues.

The chain employs TRBV4-3 and TRBJ2-1; D remains unclear. V was trimmed by 5 bases and J by 6 bases, leaving 17 bases between them. The CDR3 loop spans 15 amino acids. Germline V gives CDR1 LGHNA, CDR2 YSLEER. The chain's CDR3 is CASSFTARRANEQFF. The CDR3 nucleotides are TGCGCCAGCAGCTTCACGGCACGCCGGGCCAATGAGCAGTTCTTC.

This clone showed up just once. The chain uses TRBV29-1 and TRBJ1-2; 9 positions agree with TRBD1. CDR3 length: 19 residues. V lost 0 bases, J lost 5 bases, and 19 bases stayed unmatched. Germline loops: CDR1 SQVTM, CDR2 ANQGSEA. CDR3 sequence reads: CSVEDPRWTGEYRSYGYTF. In nucleotides, the CDR3 is TGCAGCGTTGAAGACCCCAGATGGACAGGGGAATACCGTTCATATGGCTACACCTTC.

This chain links TRBV18 with TRBJ2-2; perhaps TRBD1 as D (5 bases). The germline CDR1 and CDR2 sequences are KGHSH and LQKENI. V lost 2 bases and J 1 base, leaving 8 bases between the germline ends. The CDR3 is made up of 15 amino acids. CDR3 nucleotide sequence: TGTGCCAGCTCACCAAGACAGCAGAACACCGGGGAGCTGTTTTTT. This translates into CASSPRQQNTGELFF.

A few counts support this clone. The gene calls are TRBV29-1 and TRBJ2-2, with 8 bases that match TRBD1. The length of the CDR3 is 13 residues. The junction had 3 bases not matched to a gene; V was cut back by 5 bases and J by 4 bases. In germline, CDR1 is SQVTM, CDR2 ANQGSEA. Written as DNA, the CDR3 is TGCAGCGTTAATACAGGGGGCACCGGGGAGCTGTTTTTT. Its translation: CSVNTGGTGELFF.

J is TRBJ1-1 and V is TRBV9; 10 positions match TRBD1. The V gene end was trimmed by 0 bases and the J gene end by 5 bases; junction bases not matched to a gene: 4. CDR3 size: 15 residues. The germline V gene has CDR1 SGDLS and CDR2 YYNGEE. CDR3 nucleotides: TGTGCCAGCAGCGTAGATGGGGACAGGGGTACTGAAGCTTTCTTT. It specifies CASSVDGDRGTEAFF.

The chain employs TRBV6-4 and TRBJ1-6; TRBD1 aligns across 9 bases. Germline V gives CDR1 MRHNA, CDR2 SNTAGT. V lost 5 bases to trimming and J lost 13 bases; unmatched junction nucleotides: 12. This CDR3 is 15 amino acids long. The DNA of the CDR3 is TGTGCCAGCAGTCCCAGGGGGACAGGGCTCTCGCCCCTCCACTTT. This encodes CASSPRGTGLSPLHF.

V usage is TRBV6-1 and J usage is TRBJ2-7, with TRBD1 identical over 9 bases. CDR1 is MNHNS and CDR2 is SASEGT in the germline V gene. This CDR3 region has 18 residues. J gave up 8 bases and V 2 bases, and 19 bases lay outside the gene matches. CDR3 protein: CASSERWDREGWGSKQYF. CDR3 sequence (DNA): TGTGCCAGCAGTGAAAGATGGGACAGGGAGGGATGGGGGTCAAAGCAGTACTTC.

This clone was recorded once. This chain connects TRBV18 to TRBJ2-7, with 7 positions matching TRBD2. The V gene's germline CDR1 is KGHSH and CDR2 LQKENI. The CDR3 sequence is 20 residues long. The ends lost 2 bases at V and 3 bases at J; junction bases unmatched: 22. The CDR3 nucleotides are TGTGCCAGCTCACCATCTCTCTTGAGTGAGTCGTCGGGGGGATTCTACGAGCAGTACTTC. This encodes CASSPSLLSESSGGFYEQYF.

This clone was observed a few times. CDR3: CASSIGIGNPQPQHF. As DNA, the CDR3 is TGTGCCAGTAGTATTGGAATCGGGAACCCCCAGCCCCAGCATTTT. The gene calls are TRBV19 and TRBJ1-5; D ambiguous. The CDR3 covers 15 residues. Germline loops: CDR1 LNHDA, CDR2 SQIVND (reference sequence). V lost 3 bases and J 7 bases, leaving 16 bases between the germline ends.

The V call is TRBV6-5, the J call TRBJ1-5; TRBD1 agrees at 7 bases. J gave up 3 bases and V 9 bases, and 8 bases lay outside the gene matches. The germline CDR1 and CDR2 sequences are MNHEY and SVGAGI. The CDR3 is made up of 14 amino acids. CDR3 in DNA: TGTGCCAGTTCCCGGGACAGCCACAATCAGCCCCAGCATTTT. Residues: CASSRDSHNQPQHF.

The chain joins TRBV28 to TRBJ2-6; no definite D call. CDR3 length equals 13 residues. Germline V gene sequence: CDR1 MDHEN, CDR2 SYDVKM. V dropped 7 bases and J dropped 0 bases, with 4 bases sitting between them. The CDR3 nucleotides are TGTGCCAGCACCACCTCTGGGGCCAACGTCCTGACTTTC. As protein: CASTTSGANVLTF.

The chain has TRBV6-5 and TRBJ2-6; no clear D. Looked up from germline, CDR1 is MNHEY and CDR2 is SVGAGI. Trimming stripped 2 bases from V and 2 bases from J, with 10 bases between. The CDR3 covers 16 residues. This CDR3 is CASSYPFRAGANVLTF. The CDR3 nucleotides are TGTGCCAGCAGTTACCCCTTTCGGGCTGGGGCCAACGTCCTGACTTTC.

This clone was detected only once. V usage is TRBV6-6 and J usage is TRBJ1-6; 9 bases line up with TRBD1. Germline-derived CDR1 and CDR2 are MNHNY and SVGAGI (reference sequence). CDR3 length equals 14 residues. J lost 9 bases, V lost 6 bases, and 6 bases had no gene match. This CDR3 is CASSGDREVSPLHF. CDR3 nucleotide sequence: TGTGCCAGCAGCGGGGACAGGGAGGTTTCACCCCTCCACTTT.

This chain links TRBV4-3 with TRBJ1-2, with TRBD1 matching 7 bases. CDR3 size: 15 residues. The trim removed 0 bases at V and 1 base at J, leaving 2 bases unmatched. Germline assignment: CDR1 LGHNA and CDR2 YSLEER. The CDR3 nucleotides read TGCGCCAGCAGCCAAGATGCAGGGGGTAACTATGGCTACACCTTC. It specifies CASSQDAGGNYGYTF.

This sequence joins TRBV7-9 and TRBJ2-2; the D gene is possibly TRBD2 (7 bases). The length of the CDR3 is 16 residues. Germline CDR1 reads SEHNR; CDR2 reads FQNEAQ (reference sequence). V was clipped by 5 bases and J by 3 bases, with 16 bases between them. The DNA for the CDR3 is TGTGCCAGCAGCCAGTGGCGGGGGCGGCACACCGGGGAGCTGTTTTTT. This sequence encodes CASSQWRGRHTGELFF.